The clone carrying this TCR beta chain was counted at least ten times. These data come from a study of regulatory T cells in long-lasting Graves disease. Combining iRepertoire HTBI primers with Arm-PCR of CDR3 regions, the authors built TCR beta libraries. A single record per CDR3 protein comes from TCRdb applying MiXCR to the multiplex PCR reads. There are some 350,000 distinct CDR3 sequences in the sample; 15% to 20% occur only once, and 20% to 25% lies in the top ten. Time point reported: newly diagnosed GD, antithyroid drugs for less than 3 months. Isolated PBMC RNA provided the starting material for the TCR library. Germline CDR1 reads MNHNS; CDR2 reads SASEGT. The CDR3 extends over 15 amino acids. V lost 4 bases to trimming and J lost 1 base, with 11 bases between them. These same records also appear under a second study, on T cells in Graves' hyperthyroidism and ophthalmopathy. From that paper: Newly diagnosed hyperthyroidism patients aged 18 to 65 years had disease lasting under 2 months. Patients were excluded for uncontrolled infection, other autoimmune disease, pregnancy or lactation. Blood also carried most thyroid clonotypes expanded above 0.001.

The sequencing used peripheral blood mononuclear cells (PBMCs), collected at new diagnosis, from a patient treated with antithyroid drugs. The source of this sequence is a woman aged 18 to 35 with Graves disease. V is TRBV6-1 and J is TRBJ1-5; D unclear. CDR3 loop: CASSVGSESNQPQHF. The CDR3 DNA follows: TGTGCCAGCAGTGTGGGTTCGGAGAGCAATCAGCCCCAGCATTTT.